The rows below give T cell receptor beta chains drawn from one sample of a study of T-cell memory formation after mild COVID-19. TCRdb analysed the 5' RACE reads with MiXCR anew, one entry per CDR3 protein. The sample records 200,000 to 250,000 distinct CDR3 sequences, 15% being singletons. The sequenced sample was PBMCs or a T cell subset sorted from them (not recorded which). All receptors come from an adult woman who had mild COVID-19 (a few samples of this study predate the infection). Cell type and time point are not known. Each CDR3 is given with its conserved first and last residue. D genes are given only for firm matches. Size is stated for part of the rows, as once, few or many counts, or as a class when the clone is expanded.

v_call,clone_size,d_call,j_call,cdr3_nt,cdr3_aa
TRBV25-1,many,NA,TRBJ1-2,TGTGCCAGCAGTGATATAGTGGGCTACACCTTC,CASSDIVGYTF
TRBV19,few,NA,TRBJ1-5,TGTGCCAGTAGCGGCAGGAATCTTTATCAGCCCCAGCATTTT,CASSGRNLYQPQHF
TRBV12-3/TRBV12-4,few,NA,TRBJ2-5,TGTGCCAGCAGTTTAGTAGTAGTGCGGACCCAGTACTTC,CASSLVVVRTQYF
TRBV29-1,NA,TRBD1,TRBJ2-1,TGCAGCGTTTTACAGGGGGCTCGAACCTACAATGAGCAGTTCTTC,CSVLQGARTYNEQFF
TRBV3-1,NA,TRBD2,TRBJ2-7,TGTGCCAGCAGCTTGTCCGGGACTATTTTCGAGCAGTACTTC,CASSLSGTIFEQYF
TRBV7-2,few,TRBD1,TRBJ1-2,TGTGCCAGCAGCTGGACAGGGGGCAACTATGGCTACACCTTC,CASSWTGGNYGYTF
TRBV7-8,NA,NA,TRBJ2-2,TGTGCCAGCAGCTTCAGGTTTGGCACCGGGGAGCTGTTTTTT,CASSFRFGTGELFF
TRBV7-2,NA,TRBD2,TRBJ2-2,TGTGCCAGCAGTCAGACTAGCGGAACGAACACCGGGGAGCTGTTTTTT,CASSQTSGTNTGELFF
TRBV7-2,many,NA,TRBJ2-7,TGTGCCAGCAGCTCCCCCCTCCCCCTCGGCTACGAGCAGTACTTC,CASSSPLPLGYEQYF
TRBV4-3,few,NA,TRBJ2-1,TGCGCCAGCAGCCAAGATAGGTGGGATGAGCAGTTCTTC,CASSQDRWDEQFF
TRBV7-9,NA,NA,TRBJ1-6,TGTGCCAGCAGCCCAAAGGGAACCTATAATTCACCCCTCCACTTT,CASSPKGTYNSPLHF
TRBV11-2,NA,NA,TRBJ2-3,TGTGCCAGAAGCTTAGCGGTCGGGGCTAGCACAGATACGCAGTATTTT,CARSLAVGASTDTQYF
TRBV24-1,many,TRBD2,TRBJ2-3,TGTGCCACCAGTGATTTATGGAGTAGCGGGAGAGGCACAGATACGCAGTATTTT,CATSDLWSSGRGTDTQYF
TRBV9,many,NA,TRBJ1-2,TGTGCCAGCAGCCCGCGAACGATTGGCTATGGCTACACCTTC,CASSPRTIGYGYTF
TRBV7-3,NA,TRBD2,TRBJ2-5,TGTGCCAGCAGCCCGGGGACTAGCGGGAGGGCGGTCCGAGAGACCCAGTACTTC,CASSPGTSGRAVRETQYF
TRBV7-6,NA,NA,TRBJ2-7,TGTGCCAGCAGCCCTGGAGATATGCACTACGAGCAGTACTTC,CASSPGDMHYEQYF
TRBV6-5,few,NA,TRBJ2-3,TGTGCCAGCAGTTACGGCTGGCGGGACCGTAAGAATTTT,CASSYGWRDRKNF
TRBV11-2,few,TRBD2,TRBJ2-1,TGTGCCAGCAACGTCGGGCCTAGCGGTGAGCAGTTCTTC,CASNVGPSGEQFF
TRBV4-3,NA,NA,TRBJ1-2,TGCGCCAGCAGCCAAGATAAGGGTCATGGCTACACCTTC,CASSQDKGHGYTF
TRBV5-1,NA,TRBD1,TRBJ2-3,TGCGCCAGCAGCCCGACAGGGGTCACCGCAGATACGCAGTATTTT,CASSPTGVTADTQYF
TRBV12-3/TRBV12-4,few,NA,TRBJ2-3,TGTGCCAGCAGTTTGCAGGGATGGACAGATACGCAGTATTTT,CASSLQGWTDTQYF
TRBV10-3,NA,NA,TRBJ2-1,TGTGCCATCAGTGAGTGGGCCGATATATTCTTC,CAISEWADIFF
TRBV6-5,NA,NA,TRBJ2-7,TGTGCCAGCAGGCTCCAGACAGCCAGATACGAGCAGTACTTC,CASRLQTARYEQYF
TRBV20-1,few,NA,TRBJ2-7,TGCAGTGCTAGTCTGGCTACTATGCAGTACTTC,CSASLATMQYF
TRBV5-1,NA,TRBD2,TRBJ2-1,TGCGCCAGCAGCATAACTAGCGGGAGCGGGAATGAGCAGTTCTTC,CASSITSGSGNEQFF
TRBV9,many,NA,TRBJ2-1,TGTGCCAGCAGCGCGAGTAGGGCAGTGGGGTACAATGAGCAGTTCTTC,CASSASRAVGYNEQFF
TRBV5-6,NA,NA,TRBJ2-1,TGTGCCAGCACCCTTGGATCCAATTGGCAGGGAAGGAATGAGCAGTTCTTC,CASTLGSNWQGRNEQFF
TRBV10-3,many,TRBD1,TRBJ1-1,TGTGCCATCACATCAACACAGGGGCAAGCTTTCTTT,CAITSTQGQAFF
TRBV20-1,NA,NA,TRBJ1-5,TGCAGTGCTAGAGATCTCCGGGGGGCCCATGGCAATCAGCCCCAGCATTTT,CSARDLRGAHGNQPQHF
TRBV7-2,NA,NA,TRBJ2-1,TGTGCCAGCAGCTTAGCGGGGGGTGTTAGGTCTATGCCCCTAAATGAGCAGTTCTTC,CASSLAGGVRSMPLNEQFF
TRBV12-3/TRBV12-4,NA,NA,TRBJ2-1,TGTGCCAGCAGCCCCTCAGCTGTCCACAATGAGCAGTTCTTC,CASSPSAVHNEQFF
TRBV20-1,NA,TRBD1,TRBJ1-6,TGCAGTGCGCCGACAGGGGGTTATAATTCACCCCTCCACTTT,CSAPTGGYNSPLHF
TRBV12-3/TRBV12-4,NA,TRBD1,TRBJ2-7,TGTGCCAGCAGACAACAGGGGCTGAGCCACGAGCAGTACTTC,CASRQQGLSHEQYF
TRBV20-1,NA,NA,TRBJ2-3,TGCAGTGCTAGGGCCAATGCAGATACGCAGTATTTT,CSARANADTQYF
TRBV7-2,many,NA,TRBJ2-7,TGTGCCAGCAGACCTGGGACTGCTGGTACCTACGAGCAGTACTTC,CASRPGTAGTYEQYF
TRBV12-3/TRBV12-4,few,TRBD2,TRBJ2-4,TGTGCCAGCAGTCCGACTAGCGGGAGTAACATTCAGTACTTC,CASSPTSGSNIQYF
TRBV20-1,NA,NA,TRBJ2-1,TGCAGTGCCACTAAGGGGGGGGTCTACTACAATGAGCAGTTCTTC,CSATKGGVYYNEQFF
TRBV7-6,few,TRBD1,TRBJ2-7,TGTGCCAGCAGCTTAGCTGGGACAGGGTATGCCTACGAGCAGTACTTC,CASSLAGTGYAYEQYF
TRBV9,NA,TRBD1,TRBJ1-2,TGTGCCAGCAGCGCCACAGGGGGTGGCTCCTATGGCTACACCTTC,CASSATGGGSYGYTF
TRBV7-2,NA,TRBD2,TRBJ2-7,TGTGCCAGCAGCTTAGGGAGCGGGAGATGGGAAACGAAGCAGTACTTC,CASSLGSGRWETKQYF
TRBV2,NA,NA,TRBJ1-1,TGTGCCAGCAGTGAACTTCTGAGTGAAGCTTTCTTT,CASSELLSEAFF
TRBV15,NA,NA,TRBJ2-3,TGTGCCACCAGCAGAGATCCCGTCTCGAACCCAGATACGCAGTATTTT,CATSRDPVSNPDTQYF
TRBV18,NA,NA,TRBJ1-1,TGTGCCAGCTCATCCGACAGGCGGAACACTGAAGCTTTCTTT,CASSSDRRNTEAFF
TRBV20-1,NA,NA,TRBJ2-2,TGCAGTGCTAGAGATGCCGGATACACCGGGGAGCTGTTTTTT,CSARDAGYTGELFF
TRBV5-6,NA,NA,TRBJ2-4,TGTGCCAGCAGCTTAGGAGGGGTTATTGAAAACATTCAGTACTTC,CASSLGGVIENIQYF
TRBV12-3/TRBV12-4,many,NA,TRBJ2-1,TGTGCCAGCAGGGCTAGCGCTCGGGCCAATGAGCAGTTCTTC,CASRASARANEQFF
TRBV3-1,few,TRBD2,TRBJ2-1,TGTGCCAGCAGCCGACTAACTAGCGGAGTTAACAATGAGCAGTTCTTC,CASSRLTSGVNNEQFF
TRBV20-1,NA,NA,TRBJ1-2,TGCAGTGCTAGAGGGGGGCACCCGGGACCGATCTATGGCTACACCTTC,CSARGGHPGPIYGYTF
TRBV12-3/TRBV12-4,NA,NA,TRBJ2-3,TGTGCCAGCAGTTCCCAGGGGGGAACGCAGTATTTT,CASSSQGGTQYF
TRBV6-2/TRBV6-3,NA,TRBD1,TRBJ1-1,TGTGCCAGCAACCGGTGGACAGGGGACACTGAAGCTTTCTTT,CASNRWTGDTEAFF